This record covers a single T cell receptor beta chain. Amplification used 60 V beta primers and 13 J beta primers. Using immunoSEQ multiplex PCR, the repertoire was profiled, and TCRdb retains in-frame clones only, with some absent. The table has tens of thousands of clones, over 75% seen once; the top ten hold about 3.2%. This sample was included in a study of glioma-infiltrating T cells after dendritic cell vaccination. V shed 6 bases and J shed 5 bases, with 4 bases lying between them. This CDR3 has 11 residues. The germline V gene encodes CDR1 LNHDA and CDR2 SQIVND (reference sequence). The V and J genes are TRBV19 and TRBJ1-4; D is unclear. This TCR came from a human donor with glioblastoma. The sequencing used blood, collected before dendritic cell vaccination. In nucleotides, the CDR3 is TGTGCCAGTAGCTTAAATGAAAAACTGTTTTTT. Its protein product is CASSLNEKLFF. Together with reference TRBV19 and TRBJ1-4, the CDR3 gives the full variable domain: DGGITQSPKYLFRKEGQNVTLSCEQNLNHDAMYWYRQDPGQGLRLIYYSQIVNDFQKGDIAEGYSVSREKKESFPLTVTSAQKNPTAFYLCASSLNEKLFFGSGTQLSVL.